These T cell receptor beta chains were read from a single sample in a study of shared clonotypes between healthy human individuals. The repertoire was sequenced with immunoSEQ multiplex PCR; TCRdb's copy has only in-frame clones and lacks some. The repertoire holds about 2.1 million clones, around 93% seen once, with over 1.5% in the top ten. The sample consisted of naive CD8+ T cells from PBMCs. These receptors were taken from a man between 18 and 35 years old in good health. Some clones in this sample may be carry-over from other donors' samples. The CDR3 runs from the conserved cysteine through the conserved F or W. D genes are given only for firm matches.

d_call j_call v_call cdr3_nt cdr3_aa
- TRBJ2-7 TRBV7-9 TGTGCCAGCGCTCATTCGGCGGAGCTCTACGAGCAGTACTTC CASAHSAELYEQYF
TRBD1 TRBJ1-2 TRBV4-1 TGCGCCAGCAGCCGAAATCCGGGACAGGGATTTGGTAACTATGGCTACACCTTC CASSRNPGQGFGNYGYTF
TRBD2 TRBJ2-1 TRBV5-5 TGTGCCAGCAGCCCGACCCTGGGACTAGCGCCCTACAATGAGCAGTTCTTC CASSPTLGLAPYNEQFF
- TRBJ1-2 TRBV7-9 TGTGCCAGCAGCTTAAACGCGAATAACTATGGCTACACCTTC CASSLNANNYGYTF
- TRBJ2-3 TRBV27 TGTGCCAGCAGTTTATTGTCGTGGGATACGCAGTATTTT CASSLLSWDTQYF
TRBD2 TRBJ2-1 TRBV5-3 TGTGCCAGAAGCTTGGTGGGACTAGCGGGATGGAATGAGCAGTTCTTC CARSLVGLAGWNEQFF
TRBD2 TRBJ2-1 TRBV5-1 TGCGCCAGCAGATCGAGCGGGAGGACCAGCAATGAGCAGTTCTTC CASRSSGRTSNEQFF
- TRBJ2-5 TRBV11-2 TGTGCCAGCAGCTTAGTCTTCCAGGTCCAAGAGACCCAGTACTTC CASSLVFQVQETQYF
- TRBJ1-5 TRBV5-8 TGTGCCAGCAGCTTGGTTTCGGGAAGCAATCAGCCCCAGCATTTT CASSLVSGSNQPQHF
- TRBJ2-7 TRBV15 TGTGCCACCAGGTCCGTGCACCCCTACGAGCAGTACTTC CATRSVHPYEQYF